This T cell receptor beta chain comes out of a study of OX40 agonist ivuxolimab in advanced cancers. As for the study more broadly: The costimulatory receptor OX40 (CD134) was targeted by ivuxolimab, a fully human IgG2 agonistic monoclonal antibody. Intravenous ivuxolimab was administered to patients every 2 weeks at six dose levels: 0.01, 0.1, 0.3, 1.5, 3 and 10 mg/kg. Of the roughly 50 dose-escalation patients, hepatocellular carcinoma was present in roughly 19, melanoma in roughly 15, renal cell carcinoma in 9 and head and neck cancer in 9. A male proportion of roughly 80% and a mean age of approximately 58 years, ranging from about 23 to 79, were recorded for the dose-escalation cohort. Patients were allowed to have had prior anti-PD-1, anti-PD-L1 or anti-CTLA-4 therapy, and approximately 43% of the dose-escalation patients had previously received checkpoint inhibitors. Partial responses were achieved by three dose-escalation patients, of whom one had hepatocellular carcinoma and two had cutaneous melanoma. Peripheral TCRbeta sequencing was intended to test whether TCR sequence diversity was altered and clonal T-cell expansion was caused by ivuxolimab. The paper reports the monotherapy dose-escalation portion (N of about 54 patients) of the phase I ivuxolimab trial.

This clone was observed a single time. Its antigen is currently not known. Base qualities are not recorded, but no much larger clone differs from it by a single base. The trial excluded patients who had a history of autoimmune disease or were on systemic immunosuppression. Peripheral blood for TCR sequencing was collected from all dose cohorts at baseline, on cycle 4 day 1, and on cycle 7 day 1. The samples were drawn from a first-in-human, open-label, multicenter phase I dose-escalation trial of ivuxolimab. The trial enrolled adults with locally advanced or metastatic head and neck squamous cell, hepatocellular, melanoma or renal cell carcinoma. Before TCR sequencing, CD4+ T cells and CD8+ T cells were sorted from peripheral blood as separate populations. What the work shows at the level of the full study, not this receptor alone: In the 0.1-3.0 mg/kg groups, partial responders were among the patients with the lowest normalized peripheral clonal expansion, particularly in CD8+ T cells. After ivuxolimab, CD8+ T cells had more expanded clones than CD4+ T cells on average. At doses of 0.1 to 3.0 mg/kg, clonal expansion of both CD4+ and CD8+ blood T cells was observed from baseline to week 6. The antigen specificity of the peripheral T cells that underwent clonal expansion was not determined. Low levels of normalized T-cell clonal expansion were also shown by some nonresponding patients.

At the junction V is shortened by 8 bases and J by 6 bases, with 16 bases in between. Reading from cysteine to phenylalanine, the CDR3 counts 13 amino acids. This entry keeps only the CDR3 DNA: 39 bases, framed from base 1. CDR1 and CDR2 (SEHNR, FQNEAQ) derive from the germline V gene (reference sequence). Genomic DNA was isolated from the sorted cells so that the TCRbeta CDR3 region could be sequenced. The immunoSEQ Assay was used for sequencing of TCRbeta CDR3 regions. This is the immuneACCESS table as TCRdb keeps it, with only in-frame sequences that have V and J called. A part of the clones is gone; compared with another copy, unresolved V genes explain less than half, and the rest is unexplained. The sample has tens of thousands of clones on record, 88% of them singletons. Clones ranked in the top ten supply approximately 2.1% of the sample.

The receptor was derived from an adult with an advanced solid tumor such as melanoma, head and neck, liver or kidney cancer. The chain was built from TRBV7-9 and TRBJ1-2, with TRBD1 as a weak D call on 6 bases. Specimen: CD4+ or CD8+ T cells sorted from blood, collected in a trial of the OX40 agonist ivuxolimab. The CDR3 amino acid sequence is: CASAFVGDNGYTF. The DNA sequence follows: TGTGCCAGCGCCTTCGTGGGGGACAATGGCTACACCTTC.